This T cell receptor (beta chain) was sequenced for a study of shared clonotypes between healthy human individuals. Only CD45RO-negative cells positively selected for CCR7 counted as naive CD8 cells, so terminally differentiated effector memory CD45RA+ cells were excluded. Trimming shortened V by 5 bases and J by 0 bases, and 36 bases separated the two germline ends. The CDR3 length is 23 residues. Germline CDR1 and CDR2: MDHEN and SYDVKM. In the original workflow: Filtering of immunoSEQ junctional sequences could not match full-length read filtering. Repertoires were generated with immunoSEQ multiplex PCR, while TCRdb's copy carries only in-frame clones and drops some. That table is the source of V, J and clone size, and D and trimming were worked out from the DNA. The table shows under 1 million clones, with nearly 95% occurring only once.

Source material: naive CD8+ T cells sorted from blood. The sequence derives from a man under 40 in good health. This chain uses TRBV28 with TRBJ2-3; D may match TRBD1 or TRBD2 (5 bases each). The CDR3 coding sequence is TGTGCCAGCAGTACCTCGAGGCCACTTGTCGTCTCCGGGACCACGGCTAGCACAGATACGCAGTATTTT. Translation: CASSTSRPLVVSGTTASTDTQYF.